Listed below are T cell receptor beta chains from one sample, sequenced in a study of identical twins. TCRdb reanalysed the 5' RACE reads using MiXCR and keeps one entry per CDR3 protein. The table includes hundreds of thousands of distinct CDR3 sequences, around 15% detected once. Sequenced input: memory (CD45RO+) T cells sorted from blood. These receptors were obtained from a woman aged 18-29 years in good health. Each CDR3 is given with its conserved first and last residue. D genes are given only for firm matches. Clone size is shown for a subset of rows, as once, few, many or a class of expanded clone.

V gene,clone size,D gene,J gene,CDR3 protein,CDR3 DNA
TRBV20-1,few,.,TRBJ2-1,CSARLPGTSYNEQFF,TGCAGTGCTAGACTACCCGGGACATCCTACAATGAGCAGTTCTTC
TRBV3-1,.,TRBD1,TRBJ2-3,CASSQADRGPPEYF,TGTGCCAGCAGCCAAGCCGACAGGGGCCCTCCGGAGTATTTT
TRBV12-3/TRBV12-4,.,TRBD2,TRBJ2-7,CASSPLAGGTAEQYF,TGTGCCAGCAGTCCCCTAGCGGGGGGAACGGCAGAGCAGTACTTC
TRBV20-1,many,TRBD2,TRBJ2-3,CSASTGGHSTQYF,TGCAGTGCTAGTACGGGGGGGCATAGTACGCAGTATTTT
TRBV12-3/TRBV12-4,.,.,TRBJ2-2,CASSTNTGELFF,TGTGCCAGCAGCACGAACACCGGGGAGCTGTTTTTT
TRBV6-2/TRBV6-3,.,TRBD2,TRBJ2-1,CASSISGGAYNEQFF,TGTGCCAGCAGTATTAGCGGGGGAGCCTACAATGAGCAGTTCTTC
TRBV15,.,.,TRBJ2-1,CATSRAYNEQFF,TGTGCCACCAGCAGGGCATACAATGAGCAGTTCTTC
TRBV6-5,few,.,TRBJ1-5,CASSSPAGNQPQHF,TGTGCCAGCAGTTCCCCTGCGGGGAATCAGCCCCAGCATTTT
TRBV12-3/TRBV12-4,few,TRBD2,TRBJ2-3,CASRPAGRAGGQADTQYF,TGTGCCAGCAGACCTGCCGGCCGAGCGGGGGGGCAAGCAGATACGCAGTATTTT
TRBV3-1,.,TRBD1,TRBJ1-1,CASSPADRGTEAFF,TGTGCCAGCAGCCCTGCTGACAGGGGGACTGAAGCTTTCTTT
TRBV5-1,.,TRBD1,TRBJ2-5,CASSDAGTAEETQYF,TGCGCCAGCAGCGACGCCGGGACAGCCGAAGAGACCCAGTACTTC
TRBV20-1,.,.,TRBJ2-1,CSARELAGNEQFF,TGCAGTGCTAGAGAACTAGCTGGCAATGAGCAGTTCTTC
TRBV7-2,few,.,TRBJ1-5,CASSEVGGNNQPQHF,TGTGCCAGCAGCGAGGTTGGTGGCAACAATCAGCCCCAGCATTTT
TRBV19,few,.,TRBJ2-2,CASSIQGNTGELFF,TGTGCCAGTAGTATTCAGGGGAACACCGGGGAGCTGTTTTTT
TRBV20-1,many,.,TRBJ2-7,CSASPGLKPYEQYF,TGCAGTGCCTCACCGGGACTCAAGCCTTACGAGCAGTACTTC
TRBV3-1,.,.,TRBJ2-5,CASSVGGETQYF,TGTGCCAGCAGCGTCGGAGGGGAGACCCAGTACTTC
TRBV5-1,.,.,TRBJ2-3,CASSLEHHTDTQYF,TGCGCCAGCAGCTTGGAACACCACACAGATACGCAGTATTTT
TRBV5-1,few,.,TRBJ2-7,CASSFPAATGPYEQYF,TGCGCCAGCAGCTTCCCTGCTGCGACGGGGCCCTACGAGCAGTACTTC
TRBV28,.,.,TRBJ2-1,CASITAGLLNEQFF,TGTGCCAGCATTACCGCGGGACTCCTCAATGAGCAGTTCTTC
TRBV20-1,.,.,TRBJ2-2,CSARRAGATGELFF,TGCAGTGCTAGACGGGCGGGCGCCACCGGGGAGCTGTTTTTT
TRBV18,many,TRBD1,TRBJ2-4,CASSQGQGNIQYF,TGTGCCAGCTCCCAGGGACAGGGGAACATTCAGTACTTC
TRBV12-3/TRBV12-4,few,TRBD1,TRBJ1-6,CASSKGTGGGSPLHF,TGTGCCAGCAGTAAGGGGACAGGGGGCGGTTCACCCCTCCACTTT
TRBV15,.,.,TRBJ1-1,CATSRETTEAFF,TGTGCCACCAGCAGAGAGACCACTGAAGCTTTCTTT
TRBV5-6,.,.,TRBJ2-5,CASSWQTGSMETQYF,TGTGCCAGCAGCTGGCAGACCGGGTCCATGGAGACCCAGTACTTC
TRBV18,few,.,TRBJ1-1,CASSPARLGRTGPVEAFF,TGTGCCAGCTCACCGGCTCGACTTGGGCGCACTGGGCCGGTTGAAGCTTTCTTT
TRBV29-1,.,.,TRBJ2-7,CSVVRGPDYEQYF,TGCAGCGTTGTCAGGGGACCGGACTACGAGCAGTACTTC
TRBV19,many,.,TRBJ2-6,CASSIDNSGANVLTF,TGTGCCAGTAGTATTGACAACTCTGGGGCCAACGTCCTGACTTTC
TRBV29-1,few,.,TRBJ2-7,CSVVQQGTGEQYF,TGCAGCGTTGTACAGCAGGGAACCGGCGAGCAGTACTTC
TRBV5-1,many,.,TRBJ2-7,CASSGSPDSYEQYF,TGCGCCAGCAGCGGGTCCCCCGATTCCTACGAGCAGTACTTC
TRBV7-2,few,TRBD2,TRBJ2-7,CASSLDRGSHEQYF,TGTGCCAGCAGCTTAGATCGCGGGAGCCACGAGCAGTACTTC
TRBV3-1,few,.,TRBJ1-1,CASSQAGSGAEAFF,TGTGCCAGCAGCCAGGCAGGGTCAGGAGCTGAAGCTTTCTTT
TRBV7-8,.,.,TRBJ2-1,CASSFHPRAVREQFF,TGTGCCAGCAGCTTTCATCCCAGGGCCGTACGAGAGCAGTTCTTC
TRBV7-3,few,TRBD2,TRBJ2-1,CASSLRTSGGNNEQFF,TGTGCCAGCAGCTTACGGACTAGCGGGGGAAACAATGAGCAGTTCTTC
TRBV12-3/TRBV12-4,few,TRBD1,TRBJ2-7,CASGPGQGVGEQYF,TGTGCCAGCGGACCGGGACAGGGGGTAGGCGAGCAGTACTTC